Each of the 25 T cell receptor beta chains below was sequenced from the same sample in a study of blood T cell repertoires in COVID-19. Data came from immunoSEQ multiplex PCR; TCRdb stores just in-frame clones and leaves some out. The top ten hold over 2% of the sample, which has about 260,000 clones, about 82% seen once. Sequences were obtained from PBMCs or T cells enriched from blood (not recorded which). Receptors were obtained from a woman in her fifties or sixties who had recovered from COVID-19.

The chain joins TRBV5-1 to TRBJ1-1; 7 bases are a match to TRBD1. V gave up 4 bases and J gave up 6 bases; unmatched junction bases: 9. The CDR3 runs to 14 residues. Germline CDR1 SGHRS, CDR2 YFSETQ. The CDR3 is CASSLLQGFSEAFF. The DNA for the CDR3 is TGCGCCAGCAGCCTCCTACAGGGGTTCTCTGAAGCTTTCTTT.

The genes are TRBV30 and TRBJ2-7; 9 nucleotides match TRBD1. The J segment lost 1 base and the V segment lost 0 bases, leaving 4 bases of the junction unmatched. Germline lookup yields CDR1 GTSNPN and CDR2 SVGIG (reference sequence). The CDR3 is 15 amino acids. The CDR3 here is CAWSVRGTGSYEQYF. The CDR3 nucleotides read TGTGCCTGGAGTGTACGTGGGACAGGGTCCTACGAGCAGTACTTC.

The rearrangement joins TRBV4-2 to TRBJ2-7, with a weak D call TRBD2 (5 bases). The germline V gene encodes CDR1 LGHNA and CDR2 YNFKEQ. V lost 0 bases and J lost 0, with 12 bases in between. This CDR3 is 16 amino acids long. CDR3 sequence: CASSQEGAVSSYEQYF. For the CDR3, the DNA is TGTGCCAGCAGCCAAGAGGGAGCGGTGTCCTCCTACGAGCAGTACTTC.

The V and J genes are TRBV19 and TRBJ1-3; 7 bases map to TRBD1. CDR3 length: 16 amino acids. Germline CDR1 and CDR2: LNHDA and SQIVND (reference sequence). V gave up 5 bases and J gave up 0 bases; unmatched junction bases: 7. The CDR3 sequence: CASSAGQISSGNTIYF. DNA for the CDR3: TGTGCCAGTAGTGCGGGACAGATCAGCTCTGGAAACACCATATATTTT.

The chain joins TRBV19 to TRBJ1-6; perhaps TRBD1 as D (6 bases). Germline loops: CDR1 LNHDA, CDR2 SQIVND (reference sequence). V shed 10 bases and J shed 9 bases, with 16 bases lying between them. This CDR3 has 13 residues. CDR3 sequence reads: CAIRDNVGSPLHF. The CDR3, as DNA: TGTGCCATCCGGGACAATGTGGGTTCACCCCTCCACTTT.

The V and J genes are TRBV3-1 (or the pseudogene TRBV3-2) and TRBJ1-3; 11 bases are a match to TRBD1. J was trimmed by 3 bases and V by 4 bases; bases with no gene match: 5. The CDR3 runs to 16 residues. Germline V gene sequence: CDR1 LGHDT, CDR2 YNNKEL (reference sequence). The CDR3 DNA follows: TGTGCCAGCAGCCTTCACGGGACAGGGGGTGGAAACACCATATATTTT. Translating it yields CASSLHGTGGGNTIYF.

This rearrangement joins TRBV24-1 to TRBJ2-7, with TRBD1 matching over 8 bases. CDR1 and CDR2 (germline): KGHDR, SFDVKD. Trimming cost V 3 bases and J 2 bases; bases outside gene matches: 8. The CDR3 loop spans 16 amino acids. The CDR3 DNA sequence: TGTGCCACCAGTGATCCGGGACAGGAGGGTACCTACGAGCAGTACTTC. It specifies CATSDPGQEGTYEQYF.

In its sample, this clone was seen once. V and J are TRBV4-2 and TRBJ1-2; D is uncertain. Germline-derived CDR1 and CDR2 are LGHNA and YNFKEQ. V lost 1 base, J lost 2 bases, and 5 bases lay in between. The CDR3 contains 13 residues. CDR3: CASSQAVNYGYTF. The CDR3 bases are TGTGCCAGCAGCCAAGCCGTCAACTATGGCTACACCTTC.

The V call is TRBV18, the J call TRBJ1-1; D gene unclear. CDR1 KGHSH and CDR2 LQKENI come from the germline V gene. Trimming removed 1 base at V and 5 bases at J, with 14 bases between. There are 15 residues in the CDR3. The CDR3 nucleotides read TGTGCCAGCTCACCACGTCAGACTTCGGAGACTGAAGCTTTCTTT. Protein sequence: CASSPRQTSETEAFF.

This clone was seen only a few times. This rearrangement joins TRBV7-6 to TRBJ2-1, with D tentatively TRBD2 (7 bases). CDR1 is SGHVS, CDR2 FNYEAQ, per germline. The ends were cut back, 5 bases at V and 9 bases at J, with 17 bases in the middle. The CDR3 runs to 14 residues. CDR3 in amino acids: CASSTRGTNREQFF. Written as DNA, the CDR3 is TGTGCCAGCAGCACGAGGGGGACTAATCGTGAGCAGTTCTTC.

V gene TRBV30 combines with J gene TRBJ2-7; 9 bases fit TRBD1. The CDR3 sequence is 14 residues long. Germline CDR1 GTSNPN, CDR2 SVGIG (reference sequence). Trimming took 0 bases from V and 2 from J; bases not matched to a gene: 2. The CDR3 region has the DNA TGTGCCTGGAGTGTGGGACAGGGAACCTACGAGCAGTACTTC. It codes for CAWSVGQGTYEQYF.

This chain connects TRBV6-5 to TRBJ2-5, with 10 bases that match TRBD1. The CDR3 extends over 14 amino acids. The trim removed 5 bases at V and 5 bases at J, leaving 5 bases unmatched. CDR1 MNHEY and CDR2 SVGAGI come from the germline V gene. This chain's CDR3 is CASSMTGGRETQYF. The CDR3 DNA follows: TGTGCCAGCAGTATGACAGGGGGCAGGGAGACCCAGTACTTC.

The chain uses TRBV6-6 and TRBJ2-7, with 7 bases lining up with TRBD2. Germline V gene sequence: CDR1 MNHNY, CDR2 SVGAGI (reference sequence). The CDR3 spans 12 residues. Trimming at V came to 8 bases and at J to 0 bases, leaving 1 base not matched to a gene. CDR3 coding DNA: TGTGCCAGCGGGGACTACTCCTACGAGCAGTACTTC. As protein: CASGDYSYEQYF.

The rearrangement joins TRBV28 to TRBJ1-1; TRBD1 agrees at 10 bases. The germline gives CDR1 MDHEN, CDR2 SYDVKM. J was trimmed by 4 bases and V by 2 bases; bases with no gene match: 4. The CDR3 loop spans 15 amino acids. The CDR3 protein is CASSLTTGGSTEAFF. In nucleotides, the CDR3 is TGTGCCAGCAGTTTAACGACAGGGGGCTCCACTGAAGCTTTCTTT.

Written as DNA, the CDR3 is TGTGCCAGCCAATCCTACGAGCAGTACTTC. It translates to CASQSYEQYF. This chain links TRBV28 with TRBJ2-7, with D unresolved. The germline CDR1 and CDR2 sequences are MDHEN and SYDVKM. The CDR3 loop spans 10 amino acids. The V gene lost 8 bases and the J gene lost 1 base, with 3 bases spanning the gap.

V gene TRBV28 combines with J gene TRBJ2-1; 11 positions match TRBD2. Germline lookup yields CDR1 MDHEN and CDR2 SYDVKM. Trimming at V came to 5 bases and at J to 4 bases, leaving 19 bases not matched to a gene. The CDR3 spans 20 residues. The CDR3 DNA follows: TGTGCCAGCAGTCTCCGGGGGGGGCGACTAGCGGGATTTGGGTACAATGAGCAGTTCTTC. Translation: CASSLRGGRLAGFGYNEQFF.

The chain employs TRBV3-1 (or the pseudogene TRBV3-2) and TRBJ1-4; the match to TRBD1 covers 11 bases. In germline, CDR1 is LGHDT, CDR2 YNNKEL (reference sequence). V shed 2 bases and J 8 bases; nucleotides not matched to a gene: 10. The CDR3 is 17 residues long. CDR3 sequence (DNA): TGTGCCAGCAGCCAATCCGGGACAGGGGGAGCGGAGGAAAAACTGTTTTTT. Translating it yields CASSQSGTGGAEEKLFF.

The chain is built from TRBV4-3 and TRBJ2-7; TRBD2 matches 8 bases. V shed 1 base, J shed 7 bases, and the junction held 15 bases outside the gene matches. In germline, CDR1 is LGHNA, CDR2 YSLEER. The CDR3 runs to 17 residues. CDR3 protein: CASSQAHSGKRSYEQYF. The CDR3 bases are TGCGCCAGCAGCCAAGCTCATAGCGGGAAACGCTCGTATGAGCAGTACTTC.

V usage is TRBV7-2 and J usage is TRBJ1-4, with D perhaps matching TRBD1 (5 bases). Germline V gives CDR1 SGHTA, CDR2 FQGNSA. The ends were cut back, 4 bases at V and 8 bases at J, with 17 bases in the middle. CDR3 length: 15 amino acids. The CDR3, as DNA: TGTGCCAGCAGCTCCCGGCAGGGCCTTAGGGAAAAACTGTTTTTT. This sequence encodes CASSSRQGLREKLFF.

The V and J genes are TRBV3-1 (or the pseudogene TRBV3-2) and TRBJ2-7; D is ambiguous. Germline V gene lookup returns CDR1 LGHDT and CDR2 YNNKEL (reference sequence). The CDR3 totals 13 residues. Trimming removed 1 base from V and 2 bases from J, with 6 bases in between. The CDR3 sequence is CASSQAAPYEQYF. Here the CDR3 DNA reads TGTGCCAGCAGCCAAGCTGCGCCCTACGAGCAGTACTTC.

DNA of the CDR3: TGCGCCAGCAGCCCGAAGGCCCGGGACAGGGGGGATGGCTACACCTTC. It specifies CASSPKARDRGDGYTF. V is TRBV5-1 and J is TRBJ1-2, with 11 bases fitting TRBD1. In germline, CDR1 is SGHRS, CDR2 YFSETQ. CDR3 size: 16 residues. V trimming: 4 bases; J trimming: 6 bases; junction bases outside the gene matches: 11.

The V and J genes are TRBV19 and TRBJ1-4, with D possibly TRBD1 on 5 matching bases. Deletions cut 10 bases from V and 5 bases from J, with 14 bases between. Looked up from germline, CDR1 is LNHDA and CDR2 is SQIVND (reference sequence). The CDR3 covers 13 residues. CDR3 nucleotide sequence: TGTGCCACAAACGACAGATCCAATGAAAAACTGTTTTTT. It translates to CATNDRSNEKLFF.

This clone appeared a few times. V gene TRBV9 combines with J gene TRBJ2-2; a possible D gene is TRBD1 (6 bases). CDR3 length: 15 residues. Germline V gives CDR1 SGDLS, CDR2 YYNGEE. V lost 4 bases and J lost 2, with 12 bases in between. CDR3 in DNA: TGTGCCAGCAGCATCGGGACATCTAACACCGGGGAGCTGTTTTTT. Protein: CASSIGTSNTGELFF. The full variable domain, rest sourced from reference TRBV9 and TRBJ2-2, is DSGVTQTPKHLITATGQRVTLRCSPRSGDLSVYWYQQSLDQGLQFLIQYYNGEERAKGNILERFSAQQFPDLHSELNLSSLELGDSALYFCASSIGTSNTGELFFGEGSRLTVL.

The chain is built from TRBV28 and TRBJ1-3; a possible D gene is TRBD1 (6 bases). Trimming left V 6 bases short and J 0 bases short, with 9 bases between. The CDR3 extends over 14 amino acids. Looked up from germline, CDR1 is MDHEN and CDR2 is SYDVKM. This CDR3 is CASRVDSSGNTIYF. CDR3 DNA sequence: TGTGCCAGCAGGGTGGACAGCTCTGGAAACACCATATATTTT.

The genes are TRBV7-6 and TRBJ1-5; possibly TRBD1 for D (5 bases). The CDR3 covers 15 residues. Germline V lookup: CDR1 SGHVS, CDR2 FNYEAQ. Trimming pared 8 bases from V and 4 bases from J, leaving 18 bases between. CDR3 loop: CASSRTRGTNQPQHF. The CDR3 nucleotides are TGTGCCAGCTCTCGAACTAGAGGGACTAATCAGCCCCAGCATTTT.